Sequencing of this TCR beta chain was carried out in a study of T cells in women clearing cervical HPV infection. Looking at the study overall: Case blood drawn at lesion detection; control blood after infection cleared. Only a few women had HLA typing results available. General study points: Cases carried less TRBV6-7 than controls: 0.11% versus 0.16%.

In regard to this clone: Antigen unknown. The CDR3 extends 3 residues past the end of the read, so its final part is completed from the germline J gene.

V gave up 9 bases and J gave up 2 bases; unmatched junction bases: 9. CDR1 MNHEY and CDR2 SMNVEV come from the germline V gene (reference sequence). The CDR3 is 16 amino acids. Generated by immunoSEQ multiplex PCR, the TCRdb table keeps only in-frame clones and is missing some. The listing records 20,000 to 25,000 clones. The clonotype comes from a woman between 18 and 69 years old with a cervical HPV16 infection that either progressed to CIN3+ or cleared (not recorded which). This chain joins TRBV27 and TRBJ2-3; 12 positions match TRBD2. Sequencing was done on a sample of blood buffy coat. CDR3 region: CASPTSGGLSTDTQYF. The part of the CDR3 DNA that was read is TGTGCCAGTCCGACTAGCGGGGGTTTATCCACAGATACG.